These 23 T cell receptor beta chains originate from one sample sequenced in a study of CD8 T cells in ankylosing spondylitis. TCRdb re-called the 5' RACE reads through MiXCR, storing one row per CDR3 protein. The table records a few hundred thousand distinct CDR3 sequences, over 15% of them present only once. Sequences were obtained from blood, either unsorted or a sorted T cell fraction (not recorded which). These receptors all come from a male donor with ankylosing spondylitis or in good health (not recorded which).

The chain joins TRBV11-2 to TRBJ2-7; 8 nucleotides align to TRBD2. CDR1 is SGHAT, CDR2 FQNNGV, per germline. Losses at the gene ends were 0 bases for V and 3 bases for J; bases not matched to a gene: 4. The CDR3 is 15 amino acids. The CDR3 sequence is CASSLDREGGYEQYF. The CDR3 DNA sequence: TGTGCCAGCAGCTTAGATCGGGAGGGGGGCTACGAGCAGTACTTC.

The chain joins TRBV27 to TRBJ2-1; D gene uncertain. V lost 0 bases to trimming and J lost 6 bases, with 9 bases between them. CDR1 and CDR2 (germline): MNHEY, SMNVEV (reference sequence). The CDR3 sequence is 14 residues long. The CDR3 here is CASSLSPSGNEQFF. Written as DNA, the CDR3 is TGTGCCAGCAGTTTATCGCCCAGTGGCAATGAGCAGTTCTTC.

This clonotype was detected a few times. The CDR3 protein is CAAGLAGGVSYEQYF. The CDR3 DNA sequence: TGTGCCGCGGGACTAGCGGGTGGGGTATCCTACGAGCAGTACTTC. V and J are TRBV6-1 and TRBJ2-7, with 12 bases fitting TRBD2. The CDR3 spans 15 residues. The trim removed 11 bases at V and 1 base at J, leaving 9 bases unmatched. In germline, CDR1 is MNHNS, CDR2 SASEGT.

The chain joins TRBV25-1 to TRBJ2-6; a possible D gene is TRBD2 (6 bases). V gave up 2 bases and J gave up 0 bases, with 17 bases separating them. CDR1 MGHDK and CDR2 SYGVNS come from the germline V gene. This CDR3 comprises 19 residues. The DNA of the CDR3 is TGTGCCAGCAGTGAAGAGGGACTGCCTAAAATCTCTGGGGCCAACGTCCTGACTTTC. Amino acids: CASSEEGLPKISGANVLTF.

V usage is TRBV5-1 and J usage is TRBJ1-1; 9 bases agree with TRBD1. The trim removed 2 bases at V and 5 bases at J, leaving 13 bases unmatched. There are 17 residues in the CDR3. Germline lookup yields CDR1 SGHRS and CDR2 YFSETQ. CDR3 residues: CASSLTTTTGGGTEAFF. CDR3 nucleotides: TGCGCCAGCAGCTTAACCACTACCACAGGGGGCGGAACTGAAGCTTTCTTT.

The gene calls are TRBV6-2 or TRBV6-3 and TRBJ2-5; 7 bases are a match to TRBD2. In germline, CDR1 is MNHEY, CDR2 SVGEGT. The CDR3 has 16 amino acids. Germline trimming cut 2 bases from V and 2 bases from J; bases unmatched to any gene: 8. CDR3 bases: TGTGCCAGCAGTTACGTCTGGAGCGGGGCTCAAGAGACCCAGTACTTC. Translating gives CASSYVWSGAQETQYF.

This clonotype has just a few counts. The chain couples TRBV10-3 to TRBJ2-7; possible D gene TRBD1, 6 bases. Trimming removed 7 bases at V and 9 bases at J, with 13 bases between. The CDR3 runs 11 residues. The germline gives CDR1 ENHRY, CDR2 SYGVKD. The CDR3 is CAITAQGGQYF. The CDR3 region has the DNA TGTGCCATCACCGCACAGGGCGGGCAGTACTTC.

This clonotype came up once. The chain combines TRBV7-2 with TRBJ2-3, with D tentatively TRBD2 (7 bases). CDR1 and CDR2 from the germline V gene are SGHTA and FQGNSA. V lost 4 bases and J 3 bases, leaving 14 bases between the germline ends. The CDR3 runs to 15 residues. The CDR3 sequence is CASSSGGPGTDTQYF. DNA for the CDR3: TGTGCCAGCAGCTCGGGGGGCCCTGGGACAGATACGCAGTATTTT.

V gene TRBV6-2 or TRBV6-3 combines with J gene TRBJ2-7; D uncertain. This CDR3 has 13 amino acids. V was pared by 3 bases and J by 5 bases, with 11 bases between. Per germline, CDR1 MNHEY and CDR2 SVGEGT. This chain's CDR3 is CASSYRLGHEQYF. The CDR3 DNA reads TGTGCCAGCAGTTATAGGTTAGGCCACGAGCAGTACTTC.

A few counts support this clonotype. The rearrangement joins TRBV7-8 to TRBJ2-1; 7 positions match TRBD2. The CDR3 has 16 amino acids. Trimming cost V 3 bases and J 7 bases; bases outside gene matches: 12. Germline assignment: CDR1 SGHVS and CDR2 FQNEAQ. CDR3 loop: CASSLKAGWGPNEQFF. The CDR3 coding sequence is TGTGCCAGCAGCTTGAAAGCGGGATGGGGACCAAATGAGCAGTTCTTC.

This chain uses TRBV5-1 with TRBJ2-7; possibly TRBD1 for D (5 bases). V dropped 0 bases and J dropped 7 bases, with 20 bases sitting between them. Germline-derived CDR1 and CDR2 are SGHRS and YFSETQ. CDR3 size: 16 residues. The CDR3 bases are TGCGCCAGCAGCTTGGATCGACAGACTTTCCACTGGGAGCAGTACTTC. Translated: CASSLDRQTFHWEQYF. The full variable domain, rest sourced from reference TRBV5-1 and TRBJ2-7, is KAGVTQTPRYLIKTRGQQVTLSCSPISGHRSVSWYQQTPGQGLQFLFEYFSETQRNKGNFPGRFSGRQFSNSRSEMNVSTLELGDSALYLCASSLDRQTFHWEQYFGPGTRLTVT.

This clonotype was found many times. This sequence joins TRBV4-1 and TRBJ2-2, with D tentatively TRBD1 or TRBD2 (5 bases each). CDR1 is MGHRA and CDR2 is YSYEKL in the germline V gene. The length of the CDR3 is 15 residues. V was clipped by 0 bases and J by 5 bases, with 10 bases between them. The CDR3 nucleotides are TGCGCCAGCAGCCAAGATGGGGACGTAACCGGGGAGCTGTTTTTT. Residues: CASSQDGDVTGELFF.

This chain's CDR3 is CASGSRSGAGNTIYF. CDR3 sequence (DNA): TGTGCTAGTGGTTCCCGATCGGGTGCTGGAAACACCATATATTTT. V usage is TRBV12-5 and J usage is TRBJ1-3; D not certain. This CDR3 spans 15 amino acids. Germline lookup yields CDR1 LGHNT and CDR2 FRNRAP. V dropped 4 bases and J dropped 2 bases, with 12 bases sitting between them.

This clonotype was observed many times. This rearrangement joins TRBV12-3 or TRBV12-4 to TRBJ2-7; tentatively, D is TRBD2 (6 bases). CDR3 length: 17 residues. V shed 1 base and J shed 4 bases, with 20 bases lying between them. The CDR3 DNA follows: TGTGCCAGCAGTTTAGGAAGTAGCGGAACCCTGGTGTACGAGCAGTACTTC. It codes for CASSLGSSGTLVYEQYF.

This clonotype was picked up a small number of times. The rearrangement links TRBV29-1 to TRBJ2-5; 11 positions agree with TRBD2. In germline, CDR1 is SQVTM, CDR2 ANQGSEA. This CDR3 region has 16 residues. V gave up 2 bases and J gave up 0 bases; unmatched junction bases: 5. The CDR3 spells CSVEMGLAAYQETQYF. The CDR3 DNA reads TGCAGCGTTGAAATGGGACTAGCGGCGTACCAAGAGACCCAGTACTTC.

This chain joins TRBV25-1 and TRBJ2-1; either TRBD1 or TRBD2 may fit D (5 bases each). The CDR3 spans 15 residues. Between the trimmed V and J ends, which lost 6 bases and 3 bases, there was a span of 15 bases. The germline V gene encodes CDR1 MGHDK and CDR2 SYGVNS. The CDR3 region is CASRGRRGVYNEQFF. For the CDR3, the DNA is TGTGCCAGCAGGGGGCGACGGGGAGTCTACAATGAGCAGTTCTTC. Full variable domain (rest looked up from reference TRBV25-1 and TRBJ2-1): EADIYQTPRYLVIGTGKKITLECSQTMGHDKMYWYQQDPGMELHLIHYSYGVNSTEKGDLSSESTVSRIRTEHFPLTLESARPSHTSQYLCASRGRRGVYNEQFFGPGTRLTVL.

This clonotype has a handful of counts. The chain links TRBV6-1 to TRBJ2-1; TRBD2 aligns across 9 bases. Losses at the gene ends were 4 bases for V and 2 bases for J; bases not matched to a gene: 6. CDR3 size: 16 residues. The germline CDR1 and CDR2 sequences are MNHNS and SASEGT. CDR3 sequence reads: CASSVTGTSPYNEQFF. The CDR3 bases are TGTGCCAGCAGTGTAACCGGGACTAGCCCCTACAATGAGCAGTTCTTC.

This rearrangement joins TRBV29-1 to TRBJ1-1, with 8 bases lining up with TRBD1. V dropped 6 bases and J dropped 0; count of bases not matched to a gene: 3. CDR1 and CDR2 from the germline V gene are SQVTM and ANQGSEA. CDR3 size: 13 residues. The CDR3 is CSVAGGLNTEAFF. For the CDR3, the DNA is TGCAGCGTAGCAGGGGGCCTGAACACTGAAGCTTTCTTT.

The V call is TRBV5-1, the J call TRBJ2-7, with D tentatively TRBD2 (5 bases). Per the germline V gene, CDR1 is SGHRS and CDR2 is YFSETQ. V was clipped by 4 bases and J by 0 bases, with 11 bases between them. This CDR3 region has 14 residues. The CDR3 region is CASSIASVSYEQYF. Here the CDR3 DNA reads TGCGCCAGCAGCATAGCGTCCGTCTCCTACGAGCAGTACTTC.

This clonotype has a count of ten or more. The V gene is TRBV29-1, the J gene TRBJ2-5; D possibly corresponds to TRBD1 (5 bases). The CDR3 is made up of 12 amino acids. The germline V and J ends were trimmed by 1 base and 4 bases, with 7 bases remaining between them. Germline lookup yields CDR1 SQVTM and CDR2 ANQGSEA. CDR3 nucleotide sequence: TGCAGCGTTGAAGTAGGGGCAGAGACCCAGTACTTC. Encoded protein: CSVEVGAETQYF.

The rearrangement uses TRBV29-1 and TRBJ2-7; 7 bases match TRBD2. J lost 4 bases, V lost 0 bases, and 6 bases had no gene match. Germline V gene data show CDR1 as SQVTM and CDR2 as ANQGSEA. CDR3 size: 14 residues. The chain's CDR3 is CSVEDAGEGYEQYF. CDR3 bases: TGCAGCGTTGAAGACGCGGGAGAGGGGTACGAGCAGTACTTC.

This clonotype was observed many times. The chain uses TRBV29-1 and TRBJ1-1; no definite D call. CDR1 is SQVTM, CDR2 ANQGSEA, per germline. The CDR3 totals 12 residues. The V end lost 0 bases, the J end lost 8 bases, and 10 bases lay between the germline ends. CDR3 sequence reads: CSVEELRTEAFF. The CDR3 DNA sequence: TGCAGCGTTGAAGAGCTTCGGACCGAAGCTTTCTTT.

This clonotype was counted only a few times. The V gene is TRBV19, the J gene TRBJ2-7; weak D call: TRBD1 (6 bases). The germline CDR1 and CDR2 sequences are LNHDA and SQIVND (reference sequence). V lost 6 bases, J lost 7 bases, and 19 bases lay in between. The CDR3 spans 14 residues. CDR3 protein: CASRGPTGTSEQYF. The CDR3 nucleotides read TGTGCCAGTAGGGGCCCGACAGGAACGAGTGAGCAGTACTTC. Filled out from reference TRBV19 and TRBJ2-7, the complete variable domain reads DGGITQSPKYLFRKEGQNVTLSCEQNLNHDAMYWYRQDPGQGLRLIYYSQIVNDFQKGDIAEGYSVSREKKESFPLTVTSAQKNPTAFYLCASRGPTGTSEQYFGPGTRLTVT.